The entry that follows covers one T cell receptor beta chain sequence. Its antigen is unknown. As TCR cDNA was made by 5'RACE template switching, a universal primer site and UMIs were added. TCRdb analysed the 5' RACE reads with MiXCR anew, one entry per CDR3 protein. Of about 340,000 distinct CDR3 sequences in the sample, around 4.1% were seen once. The sample originates from a study of T cells after yellow fever vaccination. Across the whole study: The authors prepared low-cell-number fractions using SMART-Seq v4 Ultra Low Input.

Germline lookup yields CDR1 SEHNR and CDR2 FQNEAQ (reference sequence). The V end was cut by 5 bases, the J end by 7 bases, with 9 bases between. The CDR3 is 13 residues long. The study's findings and limits: Sorted repertoires could include abundant contaminating clonotypes from bulk cells.

The sample in question was PBMCs, obtained 5 days after the yellow fever booster vaccination. This clonotype originated in a young man who received the YFV17D yellow fever vaccine. V gene TRBV7-9 combines with J gene TRBJ1-6; the D gene is possibly TRBD1 (6 bases). Written as DNA, the CDR3 is TGTGCCAGCAGCACAACAGGGAATTCACCCCTCCACTTT. Its protein is CASSTTGNSPLHF.